This TCR beta chain was recorded in a study of OX40 agonist ivuxolimab in advanced cancers. For the study at large: Eligibility admitted prior anti-PD-1, anti-PD-L1 or anti-CTLA-4 therapy; roughly 40% had some. Study observations and caveats: In the 0.1 to 3.0 mg/kg range, CD4+ and CD8+ blood T cells had expanded clonally by week 6.

This CDR3 has 17 amino acids. The germline gives CDR1 MNHNS, CDR2 SASEGT. The V end was cut by 2 bases, the J end by 0 bases, with 14 bases between. To note about this clone: What it binds is not known.

Some clones are missing from TCRdb's copy, which holds only in-frame ones; the method was immunoSEQ multiplex PCR. This sample has 76,000 or so clones, with 85% to 95% found just once. Source: CD4+ or CD8+ T cells sorted from blood, taken in a trial of the OX40 agonist ivuxolimab. V is TRBV6-1 and J is TRBJ1-5; the D is unclear. This sequence was found in an adult with an advanced solid tumor such as melanoma, head and neck, liver or kidney cancer. The CDR3 is CASSEWVWQDSNQPQHF. In nucleotides, the CDR3 is TGTGCCAGCAGTGAATGGGTGTGGCAAGATAGCAATCAGCCCCAGCATTTT.